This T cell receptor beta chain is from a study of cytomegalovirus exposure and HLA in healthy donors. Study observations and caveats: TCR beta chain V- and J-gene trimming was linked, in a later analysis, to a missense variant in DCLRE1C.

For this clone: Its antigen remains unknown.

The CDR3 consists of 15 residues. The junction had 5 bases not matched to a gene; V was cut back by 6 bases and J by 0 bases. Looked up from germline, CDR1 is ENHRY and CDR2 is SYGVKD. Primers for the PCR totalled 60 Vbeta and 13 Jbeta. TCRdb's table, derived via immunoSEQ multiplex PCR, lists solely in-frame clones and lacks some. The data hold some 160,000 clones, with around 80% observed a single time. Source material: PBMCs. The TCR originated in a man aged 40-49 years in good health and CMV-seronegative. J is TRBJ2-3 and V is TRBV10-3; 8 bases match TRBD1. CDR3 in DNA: TGTGCCATCAGCGGACAGGGAGATAGCACAGATACGCAGTATTTT. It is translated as CAISGQGDSTDTQYF.